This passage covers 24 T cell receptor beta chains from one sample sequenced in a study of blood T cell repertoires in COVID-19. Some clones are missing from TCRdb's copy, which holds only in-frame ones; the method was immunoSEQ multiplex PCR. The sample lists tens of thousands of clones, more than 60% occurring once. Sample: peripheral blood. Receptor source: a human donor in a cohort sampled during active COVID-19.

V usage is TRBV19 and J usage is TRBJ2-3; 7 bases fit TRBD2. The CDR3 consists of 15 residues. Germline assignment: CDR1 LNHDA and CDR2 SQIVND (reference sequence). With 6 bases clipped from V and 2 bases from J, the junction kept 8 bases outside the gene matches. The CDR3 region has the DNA TGTGCCAGTAGCTTGACTAGCCTGATCACAGATACGCAGTATTTT. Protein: CASSLTSLITDTQYF.

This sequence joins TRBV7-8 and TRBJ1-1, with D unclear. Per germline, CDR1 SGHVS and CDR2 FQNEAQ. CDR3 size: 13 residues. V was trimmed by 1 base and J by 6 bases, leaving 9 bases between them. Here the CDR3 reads CASSLVVRAEAFF. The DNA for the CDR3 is TGTGCCAGCAGCTTAGTAGTCCGGGCTGAAGCTTTCTTT.

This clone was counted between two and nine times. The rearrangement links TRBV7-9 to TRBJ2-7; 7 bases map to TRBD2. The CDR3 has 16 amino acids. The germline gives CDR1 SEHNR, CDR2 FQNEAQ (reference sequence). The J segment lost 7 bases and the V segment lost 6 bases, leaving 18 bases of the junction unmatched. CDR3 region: CASRRTAGEPTGEQYF. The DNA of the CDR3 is TGTGCCAGCAGGAGGACGGCGGGAGAACCAACGGGGGAGCAGTACTTC.

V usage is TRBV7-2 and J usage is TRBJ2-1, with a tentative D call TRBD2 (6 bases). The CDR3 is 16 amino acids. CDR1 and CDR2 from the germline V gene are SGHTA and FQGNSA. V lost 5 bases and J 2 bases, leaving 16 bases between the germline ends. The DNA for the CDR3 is TGTGCCAGCAGCCCCGGGACTTGGGAGCCCTACAATGAGCAGTTCTTC. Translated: CASSPGTWEPYNEQFF.

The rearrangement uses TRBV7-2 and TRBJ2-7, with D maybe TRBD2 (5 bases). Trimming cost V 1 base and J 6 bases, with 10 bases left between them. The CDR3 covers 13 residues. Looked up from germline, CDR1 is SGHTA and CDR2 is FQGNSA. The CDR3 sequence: CASSLGEWGEQYF. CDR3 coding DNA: TGTGCCAGCAGCTTAGGGGAGTGGGGCGAGCAGTACTTC.

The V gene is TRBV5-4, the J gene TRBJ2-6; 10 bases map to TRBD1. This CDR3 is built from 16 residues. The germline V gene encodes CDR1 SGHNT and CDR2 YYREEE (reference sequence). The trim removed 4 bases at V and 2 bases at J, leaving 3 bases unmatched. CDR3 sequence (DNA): TGTGCCAGCAGCATGGACAGGGGGGCTGGGGCCAACGTCCTGACTTTC. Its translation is CASSMDRGAGANVLTF.

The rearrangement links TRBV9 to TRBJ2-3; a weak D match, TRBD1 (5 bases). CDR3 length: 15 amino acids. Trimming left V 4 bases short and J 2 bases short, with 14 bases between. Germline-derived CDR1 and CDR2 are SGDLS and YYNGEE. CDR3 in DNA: TGTGCCAGCAGCCCCCGGGCAGGGAACACAGATACGCAGTATTTT. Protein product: CASSPRAGNTDTQYF.

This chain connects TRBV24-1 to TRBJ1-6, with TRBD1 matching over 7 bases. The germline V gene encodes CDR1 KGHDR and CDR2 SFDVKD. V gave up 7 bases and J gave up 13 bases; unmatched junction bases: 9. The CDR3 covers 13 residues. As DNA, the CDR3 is TGTGCCACCAGATGGACAGGTCTAACCCCCCTCCACTTT. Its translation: CATRWTGLTPLHF.

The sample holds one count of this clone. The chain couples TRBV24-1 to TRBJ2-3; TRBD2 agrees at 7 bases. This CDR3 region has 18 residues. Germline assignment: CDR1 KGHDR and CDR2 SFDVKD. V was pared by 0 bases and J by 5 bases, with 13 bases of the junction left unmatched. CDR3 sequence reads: CATSDLGTSATLKDTQYF. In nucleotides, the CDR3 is TGTGCCACCAGTGATTTGGGAACTAGCGCGACCCTCAAAGATACGCAGTATTTT.

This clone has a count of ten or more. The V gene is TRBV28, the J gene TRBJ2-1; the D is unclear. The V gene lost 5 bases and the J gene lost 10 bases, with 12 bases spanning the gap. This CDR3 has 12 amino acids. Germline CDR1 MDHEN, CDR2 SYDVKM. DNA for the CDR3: TGTGCCAGCAGTCTCCGTCAAGCGGAGCAGTTCTTC. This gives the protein CASSLRQAEQFF.

The CDR3 protein is CASSEQTGGDSPLHF. CDR3 in DNA: TGTGCCAGCAGTGAGCAGACAGGGGGCGATTCACCCCTCCACTTT. The chain employs TRBV6-1 and TRBJ1-6; 10 nucleotides agree with TRBD1. The CDR3 runs 15 residues. The J segment lost 8 bases and the V segment lost 3 bases, leaving 4 bases of the junction unmatched. Germline V gene data show CDR1 as MNHNS and CDR2 as SASEGT.

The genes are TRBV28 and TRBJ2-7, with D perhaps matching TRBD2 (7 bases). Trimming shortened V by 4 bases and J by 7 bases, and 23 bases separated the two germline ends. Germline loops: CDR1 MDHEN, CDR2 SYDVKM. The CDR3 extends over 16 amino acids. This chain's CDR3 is CASSWGGGSKAGEQYF. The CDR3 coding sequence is TGTGCCAGCAGTTGGGGGGGCGGGAGCAAAGCCGGGGAGCAGTACTTC.

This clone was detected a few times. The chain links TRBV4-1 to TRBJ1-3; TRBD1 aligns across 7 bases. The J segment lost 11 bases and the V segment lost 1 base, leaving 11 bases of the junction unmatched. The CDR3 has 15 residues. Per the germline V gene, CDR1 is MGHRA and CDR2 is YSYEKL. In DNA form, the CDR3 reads TGCGCCAGCAGCCAAGGCCGGACGACAGGGAGTCCCATATATTTT. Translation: CASSQGRTTGSPIYF.

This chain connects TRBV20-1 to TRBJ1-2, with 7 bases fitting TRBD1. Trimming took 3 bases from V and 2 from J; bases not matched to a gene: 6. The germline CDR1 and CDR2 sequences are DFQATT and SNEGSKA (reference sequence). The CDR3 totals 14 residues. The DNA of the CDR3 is TGCAGTGCTAGTAGGGACAGCGGGAACTATGGCTACACCTTC. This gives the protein CSASRDSGNYGYTF.

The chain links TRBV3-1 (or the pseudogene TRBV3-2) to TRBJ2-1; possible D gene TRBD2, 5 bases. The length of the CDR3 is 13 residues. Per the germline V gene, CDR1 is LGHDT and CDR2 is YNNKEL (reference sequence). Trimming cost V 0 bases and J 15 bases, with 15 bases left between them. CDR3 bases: TGTGCCAGCAGCCAAGATCCACGGGCGGGTGGGTTCTTC. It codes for CASSQDPRAGGFF.

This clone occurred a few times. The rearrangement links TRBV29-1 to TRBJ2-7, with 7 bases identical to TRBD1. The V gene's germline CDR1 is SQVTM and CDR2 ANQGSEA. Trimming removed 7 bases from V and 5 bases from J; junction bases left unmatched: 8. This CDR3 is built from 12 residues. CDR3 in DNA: TGCAGCGCCGGGACAGTAGGGAACGAGCAGTACTTC. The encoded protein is CSAGTVGNEQYF.

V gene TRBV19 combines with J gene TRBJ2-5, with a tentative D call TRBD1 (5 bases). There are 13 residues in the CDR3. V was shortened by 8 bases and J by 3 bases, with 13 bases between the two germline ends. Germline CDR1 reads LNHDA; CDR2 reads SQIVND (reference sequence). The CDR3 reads CASSLTEKETQYF. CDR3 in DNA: TGTGCCAGTTCTCTGACAGAAAAAGAGACCCAGTACTTC.

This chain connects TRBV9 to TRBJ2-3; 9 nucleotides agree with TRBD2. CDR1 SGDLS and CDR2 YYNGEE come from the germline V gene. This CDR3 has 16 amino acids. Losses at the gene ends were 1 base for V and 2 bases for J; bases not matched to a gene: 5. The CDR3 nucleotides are TGTGCCAGCAGCGTATTGGAGCGGGAGGTCACAGATACGCAGTATTTT. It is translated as CASSVLEREVTDTQYF.

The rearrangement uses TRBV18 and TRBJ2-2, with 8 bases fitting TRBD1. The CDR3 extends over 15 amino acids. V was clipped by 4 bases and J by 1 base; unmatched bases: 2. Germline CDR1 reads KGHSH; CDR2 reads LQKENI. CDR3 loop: CASSLGTGNTGELFF. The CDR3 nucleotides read TGTGCCAGCTCACTCGGGACAGGGAACACCGGGGAGCTGTTTTTT.

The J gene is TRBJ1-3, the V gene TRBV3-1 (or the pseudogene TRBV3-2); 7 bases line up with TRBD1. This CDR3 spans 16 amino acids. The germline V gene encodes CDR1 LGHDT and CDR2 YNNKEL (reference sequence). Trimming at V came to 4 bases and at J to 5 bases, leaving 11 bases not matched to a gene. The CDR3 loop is CASSPDTTGRRNTIYF. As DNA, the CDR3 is TGTGCCAGCAGCCCCGACACGACAGGGAGAAGAAACACCATATATTTT.

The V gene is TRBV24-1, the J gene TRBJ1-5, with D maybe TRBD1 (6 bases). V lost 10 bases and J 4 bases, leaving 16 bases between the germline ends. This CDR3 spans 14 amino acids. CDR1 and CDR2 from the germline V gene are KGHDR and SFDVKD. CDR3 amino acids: CATQEGHQNQPQHF. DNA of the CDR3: TGTGCCACTCAAGAGGGACACCAGAATCAGCCCCAGCATTTT.

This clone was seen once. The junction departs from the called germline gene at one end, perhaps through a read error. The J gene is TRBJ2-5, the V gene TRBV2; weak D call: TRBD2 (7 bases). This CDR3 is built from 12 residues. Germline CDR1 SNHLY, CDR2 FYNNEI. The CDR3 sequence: CATSLGGGTQYF. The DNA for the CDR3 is TGTGCCACCAGTTTAGGGGGGGGGACCCAGTACTTC.

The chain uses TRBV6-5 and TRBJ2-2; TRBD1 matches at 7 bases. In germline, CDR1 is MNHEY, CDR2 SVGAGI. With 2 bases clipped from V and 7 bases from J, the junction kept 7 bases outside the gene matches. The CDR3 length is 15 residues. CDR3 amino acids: CASSYGRQGNGELFF. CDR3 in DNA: TGTGCCAGCAGTTACGGGAGACAGGGTAACGGGGAGCTGTTTTTT.

The DNA of the CDR3 is TGTGCCAGCGGGAGATCCTACGAGCAGTACTTC. It encodes CASGRSYEQYF. V gene TRBV6-6 combines with J gene TRBJ2-7, with a possible D match to TRBD2 (5 bases). CDR1 is MNHNY, CDR2 SVGAGI, per germline (reference sequence). The CDR3 is 11 amino acids. Between the trimmed V and J ends, which lost 8 bases and 1 base, there was a span of 6 bases.